These 20 T cell receptor beta chains share one sample of origin, sequenced in a study of cytomegalovirus exposure and HLA in healthy donors. Primers included in the PCR were 60 Vbeta and 13 Jbeta primers. The method was immunoSEQ multiplex PCR; TCRdb's version includes in-frame clones alone and lacks a portion of them. The sample has around 280,000 clones, about 87% seen once. The sample taken for sequencing was PBMCs. The receptors were gathered from a young woman in good health and CMV-seronegative.

The rearrangement links TRBV6-5 to TRBJ1-2; possible D gene TRBD1, 5 bases. In germline, CDR1 is MNHEY, CDR2 SVGAGI. This CDR3 comprises 14 residues. Trimming shortened V by 3 bases and J by 4 bases, and 12 bases separated the two germline ends. CDR3 DNA sequence: TGTGCCAGCAGTTATGCAGGGTTCAGCTATGGCTACACCTTC. Translation: CASSYAGFSYGYTF.

The rearrangement uses TRBV15 and TRBJ1-2; D not certain. Trimming left V 0 bases short and J 0 bases short, with 14 bases between. Germline CDR1 reads LNHNV; CDR2 reads YYDKDF (reference sequence). This CDR3 spans 17 amino acids. CDR3 loop: CATSRDELGRANYGYTF. The CDR3 DNA reads TGTGCCACCAGCAGAGATGAGTTGGGCAGAGCTAACTATGGCTACACCTTC.

This clone is a singleton in its sample. The chain recombines TRBV11-3 with TRBJ1-1; D remains unclear. Trimming shortened V by 8 bases and J by 4 bases, and 14 bases separated the two germline ends. The V gene's germline CDR1 is SGHNT and CDR2 YENEEA. CDR3 size: 13 residues. The CDR3: CASQVEGGTEAFF. CDR3 nucleotides: TGTGCCAGCCAGGTGGAGGGAGGCACTGAAGCTTTCTTT. Supplemented by reference TRBV11-3 and TRBJ1-1, the full variable domain reads EAGVVQSPRYKIIEKKQPVAFWCNPISGHNTLYWYLQNLGQGPELLIRYENEEAVDDSQLPKDRFSAERLKGVDSTLKIQPAELGDSAVYLCASQVEGGTEAFFGQGTRLTVV.

The chain carries TRBV6-6 and TRBJ1-5; no firm D call. In germline, CDR1 is MNHNY, CDR2 SVGAGI (reference sequence). V was cut by 5 bases and J by 4 bases, with 15 bases left in between. The CDR3 is 15 residues long. Written as DNA, the CDR3 is TGTGCCAGCAGTCAAAAATATAGGGAGAATCAGCCCCAGCATTTT. Protein product: CASSQKYRENQPQHF.

Points on this clone: The junction departs from the called germline gene at one end, perhaps through a read error. The chain uses TRBV4-1 and TRBJ2-5; 10 bases agree with TRBD2. This CDR3 comprises 15 residues. CDR1 is MGHRA, CDR2 YSYEKL, per germline. CDR3 nucleotide sequence: TGCGCCAGCACCCAAGGAGCGGGGGGGCGTGAGACCCAGTACTTC. Amino acids: CASTQGAGGRETQYF.

The rearrangement links TRBV2 to TRBJ2-1, with 8 nucleotides matching TRBD2. There are 14 residues in the CDR3. Germline V gene data show CDR1 as SNHLY and CDR2 as FYNNEI. J was trimmed by 8 bases and V by 2 bases; bases with no gene match: 5. The CDR3 coding sequence is TGTGCCAGCAGTGAATTGGGACTAGGCGATGAGCAGTTCTTC. Protein sequence: CASSELGLGDEQFF.

The V gene is TRBV4-1, the J gene TRBJ1-1; 7 nucleotides align to TRBD1. Germline CDR1 reads MGHRA; CDR2 reads YSYEKL. Trimming took 8 bases from V and 6 from J; bases not matched to a gene: 12. The CDR3 is 14 residues long. The chain's CDR3 is CASLPPTGTAEAFF. CDR3 in DNA: TGCGCCAGCCTCCCCCCGACAGGGACTGCTGAAGCTTTCTTT.

V gene TRBV30 combines with J gene TRBJ1-5, with TRBD1 matching over 9 bases. From germline, CDR1 is GTSNPN and CDR2 SVGIG (reference sequence). Trimming at V came to 2 bases and at J to 6 bases, leaving 5 bases not matched to a gene. The CDR3 spans 14 residues. The CDR3 here is CAWSRTGDGQPQHF. CDR3 DNA sequence: TGTGCCTGGAGTAGGACAGGGGATGGTCAGCCCCAGCATTTT. Variable domain in full (rest from reference TRBV30 and TRBJ1-5): SQTIHQWPATLVQPVGSPLSLECTVEGTSNPNLYWYRQAAGRGLQLLFYSVGIGQISSEVPQNLSASRPQDRQFILSSKKLLLSDSGFYLCAWSRTGDGQPQHFGDGTRLSIL.

The chain couples TRBV14 to TRBJ1-2; D unclear. Per the germline V gene, CDR1 is SGHDN and CDR2 is FVKESK. The V end was cut by 0 bases, the J end by 4 bases, with 12 bases between. This CDR3 comprises 15 residues. The CDR3 coding sequence is TGTGCCAGCAGCCAAGAGCAAATTACCGGCTATGGCTACACCTTC. Protein: CASSQEQITGYGYTF.

The chain carries TRBV2 and TRBJ1-2, with D possibly TRBD1 on 6 matching bases. There are 13 residues in the CDR3. V lost 5 bases to trimming and J lost 4 bases, with 11 bases between them. Germline CDR1 SNHLY, CDR2 FYNNEI. The CDR3 loop is CASSPRTVYGYTF. For the CDR3, the DNA is TGTGCCAGCAGTCCTAGGACAGTCTATGGCTACACCTTC.

The chain joins TRBV18 to TRBJ1-2; 9 nucleotides match TRBD1. The CDR3 spans 19 residues. The germline gives CDR1 KGHSH, CDR2 LQKENI. With 1 base clipped from V and 0 bases from J, the junction kept 12 bases outside the gene matches. The DNA for the CDR3 is TGTGCCAGCTCACCACAACAGCCGGGACAGGGTTTTCCTAACTATGGCTACACCTTC. Encoded protein: CASSPQQPGQGFPNYGYTF.

The chain is built from TRBV23-1 and TRBJ1-1; D is undetermined. TRBV23-1 falls under the ORF class, with uncertain function. The CDR3 is 14 amino acids. V was cut by 8 bases and J by 1 base, with 14 bases left in between. CDR3 loop: CASFRGLTNTEAFF. The CDR3 DNA sequence: TGCGCCAGCTTTCGGGGTCTAACGAACACTGAAGCTTTCTTT.

V is TRBV6-1 and J is TRBJ2-5; D uncertain. The CDR3 has 15 residues. Trimming shortened V by 4 bases and J by 4 bases, and 16 bases separated the two germline ends. Germline assignment: CDR1 MNHNS and CDR2 SASEGT. The CDR3 DNA reads as TGTGCCAGCAGTGCCCCCGGTGAAGATCGAGAGACCCAGTACTTC. Its protein product is CASSAPGEDRETQYF.

This chain links TRBV5-6 with TRBJ1-2, with unresolved D. Trimming shortened V by 4 bases and J by 8 bases, and 15 bases separated the two germline ends. There are 13 residues in the CDR3. Germline V gene data show CDR1 as SGHDT and CDR2 as YYEEEE. CDR3 in DNA: TGTGCCAGCAGCCCGACACCTGAGTGGGGCTACACCTTC. Amino acids: CASSPTPEWGYTF. Based on the CDR3 plus reference TRBV5-6 and TRBJ1-2, the full variable domain is DAGVTQSPTHLIKTRGQQVTLRCSPKSGHDTVSWYQQALGQGPQFIFQYYEEEERQRGNFPDRFSGHQFPNYSSELNVNALLLGDSALYLCASSPTPEWGYTFGSGTRLTVV.

The V gene is TRBV9, the J gene TRBJ2-3; possibly TRBD1 for D (6 bases). The CDR3 covers 14 residues. Trimming took 0 bases from V and 4 from J, leaving 9 bases between them. CDR1 is SGDLS and CDR2 is YYNGEE in the germline V gene. CDR3: CASSVVGAADTQYF. CDR3 DNA: TGTGCCAGCAGCGTAGTGGGGGCGGCAGATACGCAGTATTTT.

This sequence joins TRBV2 and TRBJ2-5; 9 bases agree with TRBD2. Near its end, the DNA agrees better with TRBJ2-7, so the J call may be wrong. Looked up from germline, CDR1 is SNHLY and CDR2 is FYNNEI. This CDR3 has 15 amino acids. CDR3 sequence reads: CASSASSGDYNEQYF. The CDR3 nucleotides read TGTGCCAGCTCGGCGTCTAGCGGGGACTATAACGAGCAGTACTTC.

The rearrangement joins TRBV7-2 to TRBJ2-2; unclear D gene. This CDR3 has 13 residues. Trimming left V 2 bases short and J 4 bases short, with 5 bases between. CDR1 SGHTA and CDR2 FQGNSA come from the germline V gene. This chain's CDR3 is CASSLFRTGELFF. CDR3 nucleotide sequence: TGTGCCAGCAGCTTATTTCGCACCGGGGAGCTGTTTTTT.

The V and J genes are TRBV14 and TRBJ1-1; D not certain. Per the germline V gene, CDR1 is SGHDN and CDR2 is FVKESK. Trimming removed 2 bases at V and 5 bases at J, with 12 bases between. This CDR3 region has 14 residues. The CDR3 sequence: CASSQLSSGTEAFF. The CDR3 bases are TGTGCCAGCAGCCAACTTAGCAGTGGGACTGAAGCTTTCTTT.

The chain uses TRBV10-1 and TRBJ2-4; 11 nucleotides agree with TRBD1. The V segment lost 6 bases and the J segment 3 bases; nucleotides outside the gene matches: 13. The CDR3 runs to 18 residues. Germline CDR1 reads WNHNN; CDR2 reads SYGVQD (reference sequence). In DNA form, the CDR3 reads TGCGCCAGCAGGCCCAAGACCCGGGACAGGGGGGGCAAAAACATTCAGTACTTC. Its protein is CASRPKTRDRGGKNIQYF.

This rearrangement joins TRBV7-2 to TRBJ1-5; a possible D gene is TRBD1 (5 bases). V was cut by 3 bases and J by 7 bases, with 10 bases left in between. This CDR3 is 13 amino acids long. Germline V CDR1 and CDR2: SGHTA, FQGNSA. CDR3 sequence (DNA): TGTGCCAGCAGCTTCGGAGGGGACCAGCCCCAGCATTTT. The encoded protein is CASSFGGDQPQHF.